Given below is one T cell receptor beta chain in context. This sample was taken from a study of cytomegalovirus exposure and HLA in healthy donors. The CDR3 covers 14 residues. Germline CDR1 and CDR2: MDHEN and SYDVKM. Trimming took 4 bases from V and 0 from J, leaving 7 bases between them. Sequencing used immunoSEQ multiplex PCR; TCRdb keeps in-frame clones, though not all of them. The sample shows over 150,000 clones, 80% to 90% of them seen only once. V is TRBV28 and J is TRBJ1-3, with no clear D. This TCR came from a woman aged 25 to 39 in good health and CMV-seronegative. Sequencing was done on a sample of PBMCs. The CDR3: CASSWTYSGNTIYF. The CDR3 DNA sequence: TGTGCCAGCAGTTGGACTTACTCTGGAAACACCATATATTTT.